The 18 T cell receptor beta chains reported below all come from one sample, sequenced in a study of long-term antiretroviral therapy in people with HIV. Researchers ran immunoSEQ v3.0 at survey level. Some clones are missing from TCRdb's copy, which holds only in-frame ones; the method was immunoSEQ multiplex PCR. The data contain 15,000 to 20,000 clones, 81% of them singletons. The material sequenced was unsorted PBMCs, taken 0.3 years after starting antiretroviral therapy. These receptors were collected from a man in his late teens or twenties with HIV.

This clone has only one observation. The chain's CDR3 is CASSLTRRETQYF. CDR3 DNA: TGTGCCAGCTCACTCACAAGGCGAGAGACCCAGTACTTC. The chain joins TRBV18 to TRBJ2-5; D gene unclear. The CDR3 contains 13 residues. V was trimmed by 4 bases and J by 4 bases, leaving 10 bases between them. Germline V gene sequence: CDR1 KGHSH, CDR2 LQKENI.

Of note for this clone: The junction departs from germline at one end; a sequencing error may be responsible. V gene TRBV28 combines with J gene TRBJ2-7; D remains unclear. The CDR3 is 13 amino acids. Germline CDR1 reads MDHEN; CDR2 reads SYDVKM. Here the CDR3 reads CATSQRGAYEQYF. CDR3 DNA sequence: TGTGCCACCAGTCAGCGAGGCGCCTACGAGCAGTACTTC.

The chain carries TRBV7-9 and TRBJ1-1, with D unresolved. CDR1 SEHNR and CDR2 FQNEAQ come from the germline V gene (reference sequence). Trimming removed 1 base at V and 10 bases at J, with 19 bases between. This CDR3 is built from 15 residues. The CDR3 is CASSLVGYRPRRAFF. The DNA of the CDR3 is TGTGCCAGCAGCTTAGTTGGCTACCGACCAAGAAGAGCTTTCTTT. Full variable domain (remainder filled in from reference TRBV7-9 and TRBJ1-1): DTGVSQNPRHKITKRGQNVTFRCDPISEHNRLYWYRQTLGQGPEFLTYFQNEAQLEKSRLLSDRFSAERPKGSFSTLEIQRTEQGDSAMYLCASSLVGYRPRRAFFGQGTRLTVV.

CDR3 bases: TGTGCCAGCAGCAGGGCAACTAATGAAAAACTGTTTTTT. Protein: CASSRATNEKLFF. The chain links TRBV6-1 to TRBJ1-4, with TRBD1 as a possible D gene (5 bases). The V end lost 6 bases, the J end lost 0 bases, and 5 bases lay between the germline ends. Germline V gives CDR1 MNHNS, CDR2 SASEGT. The CDR3 contains 13 residues.

This chain links TRBV9 with TRBJ1-1; D ambiguous. Trimming pared 1 base from V and 3 bases from J, leaving 10 bases between. Per germline, CDR1 SGDLS and CDR2 YYNGEE. The CDR3 sequence is 14 residues long. The DNA for the CDR3 is TGTGCCAGCAGCGTAAACAGCGAGTACACTGAAGCTTTCTTT. Translated: CASSVNSEYTEAFF.

V and J are TRBV5-5 and TRBJ2-1; D possibly matches TRBD1 or TRBD2 (5 bases each). The germline V gene has CDR1 SGHKS and CDR2 YYEKEE (reference sequence). Trimming took off 3 bases at V and 5 bases at J, with 6 bases between the two ends. The CDR3 runs 12 residues. CDR3 sequence reads: CASSWDDNEQFF. DNA for the CDR3: TGTGCCAGCAGCTGGGACGACAATGAGCAGTTCTTC.

This clone was seen only a few times. The rearrangement links TRBV18 to TRBJ1-2; D gene uncertain. In germline, CDR1 is KGHSH, CDR2 LQKENI. Trimming stripped 8 bases from V and 5 bases from J, with 15 bases between. The CDR3 has 13 residues. In DNA form, the CDR3 reads TGTGCCAGCCTCCCCGCCCTGGGTTATGGCTACACCTTC. It encodes CASLPALGYGYTF.

The chain joins TRBV5-5 to TRBJ1-5; D not certain. Germline-derived CDR1 and CDR2 are SGHKS and YYEKEE (reference sequence). The CDR3 is 18 residues long. V gave up 0 bases and J gave up 0 bases, with 16 bases separating them. The CDR3 bases are TGTGCCAGCAGCTTGGCCTCAGGTCCCGCGTATAGCAATCAGCCCCAGCATTTT. Its translation is CASSLASGPAYSNQPQHF.

CDR3 region: CASSGGQHTGELFF. CDR3 nucleotide sequence: TGTGCCAGCAGTGGGGGACAACACACCGGGGAGCTGTTTTTT. The V and J genes are TRBV6-1 and TRBJ2-2; maybe TRBD1 (6 bases). V lost 4 bases to trimming and J lost 3 bases, with 9 bases between them. The germline CDR1 and CDR2 sequences are MNHNS and SASEGT. The CDR3 totals 14 residues.

This rearrangement joins TRBV18 to TRBJ1-5; weak D call: TRBD1 (5 bases). V was pared by 2 bases and J by 0 bases, with 11 bases between. CDR1 is KGHSH and CDR2 is LQKENI in the germline V gene. This CDR3 comprises 16 residues. This CDR3 is CASSPGTAYSNQPQHF. DNA of the CDR3: TGTGCCAGCTCACCAGGGACGGCTTATAGCAATCAGCCCCAGCATTTT.

This chain uses TRBV5-1 with TRBJ2-5; TRBD1 aligns across 10 bases. CDR3 length equals 16 residues. Germline-derived CDR1 and CDR2 are SGHRS and YFSETQ. Trimming cost V 4 bases and J 2 bases; bases outside gene matches: 8. In nucleotides, the CDR3 is TGCGCCAGCAGCCGAACCCGGACAGGGGGACAAGAGACCCAGTACTTC. It codes for CASSRTRTGGQETQYF.

This clone has a handful of counts. The chain combines TRBV6-5 with TRBJ1-6; 11 nucleotides agree with TRBD1. The junction had 2 bases not matched to a gene; V was cut back by 1 base and J by 6 bases. Germline CDR1 and CDR2: MNHEY and SVGAGI. This CDR3 is built from 16 residues. In DNA form, the CDR3 reads TGTGCCAGCAGTTACTGGGACAGGGGGTCTAATTCACCCCTCCACTTT. Residues: CASSYWDRGSNSPLHF.

V is TRBV11-2 and J is TRBJ2-5; TRBD2 might be the D (6 bases). V was pared by 5 bases and J by 5 bases, with 18 bases between. This CDR3 is built from 15 residues. CDR1 and CDR2 from the germline V gene are SGHAT and FQNNGV. The CDR3 sequence: CASSTRGLTMETQYF. DNA for the CDR3: TGTGCCAGCAGCACCCGGGGACTGACTATGGAGACCCAGTACTTC.

The chain uses TRBV2 and TRBJ1-2; the D is unclear. The CDR3 extends over 13 amino acids. Germline lookup yields CDR1 SNHLY and CDR2 FYNNEI. V gave up 4 bases and J gave up 4 bases, with 10 bases separating them. The CDR3 nucleotides read TGTGCCAGCAGTGCGGTTCCACCCTATGGCTACACCTTC. This translates into CASSAVPPYGYTF.

V is TRBV21-1 and J is TRBJ2-7; TRBD1 was called by the table and not checked on the DNA. TRBV21-1 counts as a pseudogene. The CDR3 length is 15 residues. The CDR3 region is CASLRGKKSSYEQYV. The DNA of the CDR3 is TGTGCCAGCTTAAGGGGTAAAAAAAGCTCCTACGAGCAGTACGTC.

CDR3 residues: CASSERGIQETQYF. Here the CDR3 DNA reads TGTGCCAGCTCAGAACGGGGGATCCAAGAGACCCAGTACTTC. The V call is TRBV7-9, the J call TRBJ2-5, with D possibly TRBD2 on 6 matching bases. Trimming removed 8 bases from V and 1 base from J, with 14 bases in between. This CDR3 is built from 14 residues. Germline-derived CDR1 and CDR2 are SEHNR and FQNEAQ (reference sequence).

The rearrangement joins TRBV6-5 to TRBJ1-3; D gene uncertain. The germline V gene encodes CDR1 MNHEY and CDR2 SVGAGI. This CDR3 spans 16 amino acids. Trimming removed 0 bases from V and 4 bases from J, with 13 bases in between. CDR3 sequence: CASSYSVPAGGNTIYF. For the CDR3, the DNA is TGTGCCAGCAGTTACTCGGTCCCTGCGGGAGGAAACACCATATATTTT.

The chain uses TRBV10-3 and TRBJ1-2, with no clear D. Trimming pared 3 bases from V and 6 bases from J, leaving 23 bases between. The CDR3 length is 17 residues. Germline V lookup: CDR1 ENHRY, CDR2 SYGVKD. The CDR3 DNA is TGTGCCATCAGTGATTTGCTTTGGCAGGCGGATCGGGATGGCTACACCTTC. It codes for CAISDLLWQADRDGYTF.